One and the same sample provided the 16 T cell receptor beta chains below, sequenced in a study of blood T cell repertoires in COVID-19. Only in-frame clones appear in the TCRdb table, and some are missing; sequencing was by immunoSEQ multiplex PCR. The repertoire consists of 80,000 to 100,000 clones, with around nine tenths occurring once and the leading ten covering approximately 4.5%. Sequenced material: peripheral blood. The origin of the receptors is an older man with acute or convalescent COVID-19.

The J gene is TRBJ2-7, the V gene TRBV7-8, with 7 bases fitting TRBD2. In germline, CDR1 is SGHVS, CDR2 FQNEAQ. The CDR3 is 13 amino acids. Losses at the gene ends were 0 bases for V and 4 bases for J; bases not matched to a gene: 0. Here the CDR3 reads CASSLAGGYEQYV. Written as DNA, the CDR3 is TGTGCCAGCAGCTTAGCGGGGGGGTACGAGCAGTACGTC.

J is TRBJ2-5 and V is TRBV19; TRBD1 agrees at 8 bases. Germline CDR1 LNHDA, CDR2 SQIVND (reference sequence). V trimming: 3 bases; J trimming: 5 bases; junction bases outside the gene matches: 2. This CDR3 has 13 residues. This chain's CDR3 is CASSINRGETQYF. The CDR3 bases are TGTGCCAGTAGTATTAACAGGGGGGAGACCCAGTACTTC.

The rearrangement joins TRBV3-1 (or the pseudogene TRBV3-2) to TRBJ2-6, with D possibly TRBD2 on 5 matching bases. Looked up from germline, CDR1 is LGHDT and CDR2 is YNNKEL (reference sequence). Between the trimmed V and J ends, which lost 4 bases and 0 bases, there was a span of 10 bases. CDR3 length: 16 amino acids. CDR3 region: CASSPRGSSGANVLTF. The CDR3 region has the DNA TGTGCCAGCAGCCCCCGGGGAAGCTCTGGGGCCAACGTCCTGACTTTC.

The chain employs TRBV19 and TRBJ2-1, with TRBD1 identical over 9 bases. Losses at the gene ends were 4 bases for V and 9 bases for J; bases not matched to a gene: 4. Germline-derived CDR1 and CDR2 are LNHDA and SQIVND (reference sequence). The CDR3 extends over 13 amino acids. The DNA of the CDR3 is TGTGCCAGTAGTACCACAGGGGGCGGTGAGCAGTTCTTC. Translation: CASSTTGGGEQFF. Together with reference TRBV19 and TRBJ2-1, the CDR3 gives the full variable domain: DGGITQSPKYLFRKEGQNVTLSCEQNLNHDAMYWYRQDPGQGLRLIYYSQIVNDFQKGDIAEGYSVSREKKESFPLTVTSAQKNPTAFYLCASSTTGGGEQFFGPGTRLTVL.

V is TRBV19 and J is TRBJ1-6; possible D gene TRBD1, 6 bases. V was pared by 6 bases and J by 0 bases, with 12 bases between. CDR1 is LNHDA, CDR2 SQIVND, per germline (reference sequence). The CDR3 sequence is 16 residues long. CDR3 DNA: TGTGCCAGTAGAGAGACAGGAAGCTCCTATAATTCACCCCTCCACTTT. Translated: CASRETGSSYNSPLHF.

This chain joins TRBV10-2 and TRBJ2-3; D unresolved. Germline V lookup: CDR1 WSHSY, CDR2 SAAADI. The V end lost 8 bases, the J end lost 4 bases, and 10 bases lay between the germline ends. CDR3 size: 12 residues. CDR3 loop: CASRLGADTQYF. CDR3 coding DNA: TGCGCCAGCCGACTTGGTGCAGATACGCAGTATTTT.

This chain's CDR3 is CASSPEDRVAEAFF. CDR3 nucleotide sequence: TGTGCCAGCAGTCCTGAGGACAGGGTCGCTGAAGCTTTCTTT. The V gene is TRBV6-6, the J gene TRBJ1-1, with 8 bases aligning to TRBD1. There are 14 residues in the CDR3. Germline-derived CDR1 and CDR2 are MNHNY and SVGAGI (reference sequence). V lost 5 bases, J lost 6 bases, and 8 bases stayed unmatched.

The sample holds one count of this clone. J is TRBJ1-4 and V is TRBV28; perhaps TRBD1 as D (6 bases). The CDR3 spans 16 residues. Trimming pared 3 bases from V and 0 bases from J, leaving 11 bases between. Germline V gene sequence: CDR1 MDHEN, CDR2 SYDVKM. The CDR3, as DNA: TGTGCCAGCAGTTTCTCACAGGGTTCAACTAATGAAAAACTGTTTTTT. Translating it yields CASSFSQGSTNEKLFF.

V and J are TRBV11-3 and TRBJ2-3; the match to TRBD1 covers 8 bases. The CDR3 extends over 16 amino acids. J was trimmed by 1 base and V by 1 base; bases with no gene match: 4. Germline lookup yields CDR1 SGHNT and CDR2 YENEEA. DNA for the CDR3: TGTGCCAGCAGCTTAGGCAGGGGGCAGCGCACAGATACGCAGTATTTT. Its translation is CASSLGRGQRTDTQYF.

The chain couples TRBV6-5 to TRBJ1-1; TRBD1 aligns across 7 bases. CDR3 length: 15 amino acids. V dropped 10 bases and J dropped 3; count of bases not matched to a gene: 14. CDR1 MNHEY and CDR2 SVGAGI come from the germline V gene. CDR3 region: CATKGAGTPYTEAFF. The CDR3 bases are TGTGCCACCAAGGGGGCAGGGACCCCCTACACTGAAGCTTTCTTT.

The chain employs TRBV19 and TRBJ1-1; a possible D gene is TRBD1 (5 bases). CDR1 and CDR2 (germline): LNHDA, SQIVND (reference sequence). The CDR3 loop spans 14 amino acids. Deletions cut 3 bases from V and 5 bases from J, with 13 bases between. The CDR3 is CASSIGQGNTEAFF. The CDR3 bases are TGTGCCAGTAGTATTGGGCAGGGTAATACTGAAGCTTTCTTT.

V and J are TRBV6-5 and TRBJ2-2; TRBD2 agrees at 15 bases. The germline V gene encodes CDR1 MNHEY and CDR2 SVGAGI. Trimming at V came to 4 bases and at J to 6 bases, leaving 0 bases not matched to a gene. CDR3 length: 15 amino acids. CDR3 amino acids: CASSWTSGGAGELFF. The CDR3 DNA follows: TGTGCCAGCAGTTGGACTAGCGGGGGGGCCGGGGAGCTGTTTTTT.

This chain uses TRBV7-3 with TRBJ2-1, with 7 bases aligning to TRBD2. The germline gives CDR1 SGHTA, CDR2 FQGTGA. This CDR3 has 16 amino acids. Germline trimming cut 3 bases from V and 8 bases from J; bases unmatched to any gene: 13. CDR3 bases: TGTGCCAGCAGCTTGGGTCCGGGGGGAGGTTTCGATGAGCAGTTCTTC. Protein: CASSLGPGGGFDEQFF. Variable domain in full (rest from reference TRBV7-3 and TRBJ2-1): GAGVSQTPSNKVTEKGKYVELRCDPISGHTALYWYRQSLGQGPEFLIYFQGTGAADDSGLPNDRFFAVRPEGSVSTLKIQRTERGDSAVYLCASSLGPGGGFDEQFFGPGTRLTVL.

The rearrangement uses TRBV7-6 and TRBJ1-4, with 9 bases identical to TRBD1. In germline, CDR1 is SGHVS, CDR2 FNYEAQ. Trimming at V came to 4 bases and at J to 8 bases, leaving 8 bases not matched to a gene. The CDR3 runs to 15 residues. The CDR3 region is CASSSYRDRDEKLFF. The CDR3 DNA is TGTGCCAGCAGCTCCTACCGGGACAGGGACGAAAAACTGTTTTTT.

The chain employs TRBV2 and TRBJ1-4, with TRBD1 matching over 7 bases. V was clipped by 11 bases and J by 10 bases; unmatched bases: 16. CDR1 and CDR2 from the germline V gene are SNHLY and FYNNEI. CDR3 length: 14 amino acids. The CDR3 loop reads CASKRTTGAGKLFF. For the CDR3, the DNA is TGTGCCTCAAAACGCACCACAGGGGCGGGAAAACTGTTTTTT.

This rearrangement joins TRBV28 to TRBJ2-7, with TRBD1 matching over 9 bases. The CDR3 loop spans 15 amino acids. V trimming: 6 bases; J trimming: 1 base; junction bases outside the gene matches: 7. Germline V gives CDR1 MDHEN, CDR2 SYDVKM. The CDR3 sequence is CASRSNRGPSYEQYV. The CDR3 nucleotides are TGTGCCAGCAGGTCGAACAGGGGGCCATCCTACGAGCAGTACGTC.